This is a list of T cell receptor beta chains from one sample in a study of PD-1 blockade in classical Hodgkin lymphoma. Some clones are missing from TCRdb's copy, which holds only in-frame ones; the method was immunoSEQ multiplex PCR. The data show tens of thousands of clones, 75% to 90% seen once. Sequenced material: peripheral blood mononuclear cells (PBMCs), taken at baseline. The source of these receptors is a human donor with classical Hodgkin lymphoma. CDR3s include the opening cysteine and the closing phenylalanine or tryptophan. The order of the fields is CDR3 DNA, CDR3 protein, J gene, clone size, V gene, D gene. The D gene is left open where the match is weak. The listing skips clone size in some rows; elsewhere it reads once, few, many or a size class.

TGTCTTTCCCTCGACAGGGGCCCCTCCAAAGCTATCTATGGCTACACCTTC,CLSLDRGPSKAIYGYTF,TRBJ1-2,.,TRBV2,TRBD1
TGCAGCGTTTGGACAGCTAACTATGGCTACACCTTC,CSVWTANYGYTF,TRBJ1-2,.,TRBV29-1,.
TGTGCCAGCGCGGGGGCCACAGAACGGAATGAGCAGTTCTTC,CASAGATERNEQFF,TRBJ2-1,.,TRBV19,.
TGCGCCAGCAGTGAAGGCAGGCCACACTCTGGGGCCAACGTCCTGACTTTC,CASSEGRPHSGANVLTF,TRBJ2-6,.,TRBV10-1,.
TGTGCCAGCAGAGGGACGGGGCATGAGCAGTTCTTC,CASRGTGHEQFF,TRBJ2-1,.,TRBV2,.
TGTGCCAGCCGGGGTCTAGCGGGAGTCAATGAGCAGTTCTTC,CASRGLAGVNEQFF,TRBJ2-1,.,TRBV2,TRBD2
TGTGCCAGTAGTGCCCGAAGGGGCGGGGAGACCCAGTACTTC,CASSARRGGETQYF,TRBJ2-5,.,TRBV19,.
TGTGCCAGTAGTATAGTCGGGGGACAGGGAGTCTCTGGGGCCAACGTCCTGACTTTC,CASSIVGGQGVSGANVLTF,TRBJ2-6,.,TRBV19,TRBD1
TGTGCCAGCAGCTTAATCGGGAAGCCAAGAGTTAACCAAGAGACCCAGTACTTC,CASSLIGKPRVNQETQYF,TRBJ2-5,.,TRBV7-9,.
TGTGCCAGCCAGGCTCGGCAGATCAACTACGAGCAGTACTTC,CASQARQINYEQYF,TRBJ2-7,.,TRBV2,.
TGCAGCGTTGACGATGAACAGGGAGGTCCCTACGAGCAGTACTTC,CSVDDEQGGPYEQYF,TRBJ2-7,.,TRBV29-1,.
TGTGCCACCAGCAATTTATTCGGGGGCGGGTTTGTTAGCGAGGAGCAGTTCTTC,CATSNLFGGGFVSEEQFF,TRBJ2-1,.,TRBV15,.
TGCAGTGCTAGAGTCACGGGGGAGCAGTTCTTC,CSARVTGEQFF,TRBJ2-1,.,TRBV20-1,.
TGTGCCAGCAGCCGGGGTAGTGAGCAGTTCTTC,CASSRGSEQFF,TRBJ2-1,once,TRBV6-5,.
TGTGCCAGCAGCCCCGGCACGGCGGGTAGGAGCTCTGGAAACACCATATATTTT,CASSPGTAGRSSGNTIYF,TRBJ1-3,.,TRBV7-2,.
TGTGCCTGGAACCTAGGGAGGGCCCCAGATACGCAGTATTTT,CAWNLGRAPDTQYF,TRBJ2-3,once,TRBV30,TRBD2
TGTGCCAGCAGCTTAGTAGGCGGTTACTACGAGCAGTACTTC,CASSLVGGYYEQYF,TRBJ2-7,.,TRBV7-9,.
TGTGCCAGCAGTGGGGACGCGCATGGGTACACCTTC,CASSGDAHGYTF,TRBJ1-2,.,TRBV6-1,.
TGTGCCAGCAGCTTATGGTTGGCTGCTACTAGTGGGGACGCCTACGAGCAGTACTTC,CASSLWLAATSGDAYEQYF,TRBJ2-7,.,TRBV7-2,.
TGTGCCAGCAGCTTAGGGGGGGGCGGGATCTACGAGCAGTACTTC,CASSLGGGGIYEQYF,TRBJ2-7,.,TRBV11-2,.